A single sample gave rise to the 30 T cell receptor beta chains below, sequenced in a study of post-analysis software for immune sequencing data (dated by TCRdb to between 2014 and 2017). No antigen is known for these receptors. Paper-wide results and their limitations: Patients showed significantly higher frequencies than controls for five TRBV segments, among them TRBV5-6, TRBV5-1 and TRBV20-1.

Receptor amplification or capture employed PCR. For sequencing, an Illumina HiSeq 2500 was employed. Unique molecular identifiers were incorporated into TCR beta cDNA libraries to reduce PCR and sequencing biases. Using fastp trimming at Q25 and MiXCR clonotype assembly, TCRdb reanalyzed the public sequencing data and kept in-frame beta chains. When rows share a CDR3 protein, they turn into one entry using the most common DNA and genes. The sample table contains approximately 660,000 distinct CDR3 sequences; only one count was recorded for 59% of them. The ten most abundant clones make up approximately 11% of the sample. Input material: blood. The receptors come from a girl between 2 and 10 years old with multiple sclerosis.

This clonotype was detected a few times. V is TRBV29-1 and J is TRBJ2-5; no definite D call. V shed 3 bases and J shed 5 bases, with 10 bases lying between them. Germline V CDR1 and CDR2: SQVTM, ANQGSEA. The CDR3 extends over 12 amino acids. The chain's CDR3 is CSVEGTVETQYF. CDR3 coding DNA: TGCAGCGTTGAGGGAACCGTGGAGACCCAGTACTTC.

The chain couples TRBV5-5 to TRBJ2-1, with TRBD1 matching 11 bases. Germline V lookup: CDR1 SGHKS, CDR2 YYEKEE (reference sequence). The J segment lost 0 bases and the V segment lost 4 bases, leaving 0 bases of the junction unmatched. The CDR3 is 15 amino acids. CDR3 in DNA: TGTGCCAGCAGCGGGACAGGGGGCTCCTACAATGAGCAGTTCTTC. This sequence encodes CASSGTGGSYNEQFF.

This clonotype was counted only a few times. The CDR3 sequence is CASSAGYEQYF. DNA for the CDR3: TGTGCCAGCAGTGCTGGATACGAGCAGTACTTC. The chain combines TRBV6-1 with TRBJ2-7; D unresolved. CDR3 length equals 11 residues. The germline CDR1 and CDR2 sequences are MNHNS and SASEGT. V was shortened by 4 bases and J by 4 bases, with 5 bases between the two germline ends.

This chain joins TRBV11-2 and TRBJ2-1; unclear D gene. This CDR3 is 12 amino acids long. Germline lookup yields CDR1 SGHAT and CDR2 FQNNGV. The V end was cut by 1 base, the J end by 14 bases, with 12 bases between. CDR3 sequence reads: CASSLVVDAEFF. CDR3 sequence (DNA): TGTGCCAGCAGCTTAGTAGTGGATGCTGAGTTCTTC.

The sample holds one count of this clonotype. The V call is TRBV5-5, the J call TRBJ2-5; maybe TRBD2 (6 bases). The CDR3 runs to 14 residues. The germline V gene encodes CDR1 SGHKS and CDR2 YYEKEE (reference sequence). V was pared by 0 bases and J by 5 bases, with 11 bases between. The CDR3 region has the DNA TGTGCCAGCAGCTTGGGGGGGGACTTGGAGACCCAGTACTTC. Translation: CASSLGGDLETQYF.

V is TRBV20-1 and J is TRBJ2-7, with 8 bases lining up with TRBD1. Per the germline V gene, CDR1 is DFQATT and CDR2 is SNEGSKA (reference sequence). Trimming removed 6 bases from V and 5 bases from J; junction bases left unmatched: 6. This CDR3 has 12 amino acids. The CDR3 sequence: CSARRTGNEQYF. The CDR3 DNA is TGCAGTGCCCGGAGGACAGGGAACGAGCAGTACTTC.

This clonotype has only one observation. Likely a read error: the CDR3 ends without its conserved phenylalanine or tryptophan. This chain uses TRBV5-1 with TRBJ2-1; the match to TRBD2 covers 10 bases. The germline V gene encodes CDR1 SGHRS and CDR2 YFSETQ. The V and J ends lost 4 bases and 2 bases, in that order; junction bases with no gene match: 3. The CDR3 extends over 15 amino acids. CDR3 in DNA: TGCGCCAGCAGCCTGGGACTAGCGACCTACAATGAGCAGTTCTGC. Amino acid sequence: CASSLGLATYNEQFC.

The V gene is TRBV5-1, the J gene TRBJ2-4; D unresolved. The germline gives CDR1 SGHRS, CDR2 YFSETQ. V dropped 0 bases and J dropped 1 base, with 5 bases sitting between them. The CDR3 contains 14 residues. CDR3 in amino acids: CASSLGRAKNIQYF. CDR3 bases: TGCGCCAGCAGCTTGGGCAGGGCCAAAAACATTCAGTACTTC.

The genes are TRBV27 and TRBJ2-1; 8 bases are shared with TRBD2. V gave up 3 bases and J gave up 7 bases; unmatched junction bases: 5. There are 14 residues in the CDR3. From germline, CDR1 is MNHEY and CDR2 SMNVEV (reference sequence). Here the CDR3 DNA reads TGTGCCAGCAGTTTTGGCGGGGGGTGGAATGAGCAGTTCTTC. Translating gives CASSFGGGWNEQFF.

This clonotype was detected only a few times. The chain couples TRBV7-2 to TRBJ2-1; 8 bases agree with TRBD2. Germline trimming cut 1 base from V and 7 bases from J; bases unmatched to any gene: 6. The germline V gene has CDR1 SGHTA and CDR2 FQGNSA. This CDR3 contains 15 residues. DNA of the CDR3: TGTGCCAGCAGCTTAGGACTAGCGTCCACAAATGAGCAGTTCTTC. The encoded protein is CASSLGLASTNEQFF.

The chain combines TRBV5-5 with TRBJ1-1; D not resolved. CDR3 length equals 12 residues. V dropped 4 bases and J dropped 11 bases, with 15 bases sitting between them. Germline CDR1 is SGHKS and CDR2 is YYEKEE (reference sequence). CDR3 DNA: TGTGCCAGCAGCCATACAGACCCAACGGCTTTCTTT. Encoded protein: CASSHTDPTAFF.

This sequence joins TRBV12-3 or TRBV12-4 and TRBJ2-7; no firm D call. The CDR3 is 12 residues long. Trimming took 2 bases from V and 4 from J, leaving 6 bases between them. The chain's CDR3 is CASSLIEYEQYF. The CDR3, as DNA: TGTGCCAGCAGTTTAATCGAGTACGAGCAGTACTTC.

This chain uses TRBV25-1 with TRBJ2-7; 9 bases line up with TRBD1. The DNA end is more similar to TRBJ2-5, so the J call may be wrong. The CDR3 sequence is 16 residues long. The germline CDR1 and CDR2 sequences are MGHDK and SYGVNS. The CDR3, as DNA: TGTGCCAGCATAGATACGGGACAGGGTGCGGGGGAGACCCAGTACTTC. Translating it yields CASIDTGQGAGETQYF.

The V and J genes are TRBV5-1 and TRBJ1-1; TRBD1 matches at 7 bases. The CDR3 is 13 residues long. The junction had 5 bases not matched to a gene; V was cut back by 6 bases and J by 3 bases. CDR1 is SGHRS and CDR2 is YFSETQ in the germline V gene. The CDR3 bases are TGCGCCAGCACGTCCCAGGGGGACACTGAAGCTTTCTTT. This codes for CASTSQGDTEAFF.

The chain uses TRBV7-2 and TRBJ2-7; D unresolved. Germline V gene data show CDR1 as SGHTA and CDR2 as FQGNSA. V lost 5 bases and J lost 2, with 7 bases in between. This CDR3 spans 12 amino acids. In DNA form, the CDR3 reads TGTGCCAGCAGCCTCCCCACCTACGAGCAGTACTTC. As protein: CASSLPTYEQYF.

CDR3 sequence: CSASASAGTEAFF. CDR3 sequence (DNA): TGCAGTGCTAGTGCGTCGGCGGGGACTGAAGCTTTCTTT. The rearrangement joins TRBV20-1 to TRBJ1-1; D unresolved. This CDR3 contains 13 residues. Germline lookup yields CDR1 DFQATT and CDR2 SNEGSKA (reference sequence). Trimming took off 3 bases at V and 5 bases at J, with 13 bases between the two ends.

The chain joins TRBV6-5 to TRBJ1-1; 9 positions agree with TRBD1. CDR1 is MNHEY, CDR2 SVGAGI, per germline. The CDR3 consists of 15 residues. With V trimmed by 5 bases and J by 4 bases, 8 bases remained unmatched. In DNA, the CDR3 is TGTGCCAGCAGTAAATACACAGGGGGCTTCACTGAAGCTTTCTTT. This codes for CASSKYTGGFTEAFF.

The rearrangement links TRBV6-6 to TRBJ2-5; TRBD2 aligns across 7 bases. The CDR3 runs 15 residues. Germline V gives CDR1 MNHNY, CDR2 SVGAGI (reference sequence). J gave up 5 bases and V 2 bases, and 8 bases lay outside the gene matches. DNA for the CDR3: TGTGCCAGCAGTTACGGTCTAGCGGAGGGTGAGACCCAGTACTTC. Translated, it gives CASSYGLAEGETQYF.

V is TRBV12-3 or TRBV12-4 and J is TRBJ2-3; 10 bases align to TRBD2. With V trimmed by 3 bases and J by 4 bases, 16 bases remained unmatched. The CDR3 runs to 19 residues. The DNA for the CDR3 is TGTGCCAGCAGTTTTAACCTTGGCAGCGGGAGGGCCTTGTCAGATACGCAGTATTTT. Translating gives CASSFNLGSGRALSDTQYF.

The V and J genes are TRBV5-1 and TRBJ1-5, with TRBD1 identical over 8 bases. V lost 4 bases, J lost 7 bases, and 10 bases stayed unmatched. Germline V CDR1 and CDR2: SGHRS, YFSETQ. The CDR3 contains 15 residues. This CDR3 is CASSPSTGAGQPQHF. CDR3 in DNA: TGCGCCAGCAGCCCTTCGACAGGGGCCGGACAGCCCCAGCATTTT.

V gene TRBV5-1 combines with J gene TRBJ2-1; no definite D call. The germline gives CDR1 SGHRS, CDR2 YFSETQ. CDR3 length equals 11 residues. Trimming pared 4 bases from V and 8 bases from J, leaving 7 bases between. CDR3 DNA sequence: TGCGCCAGCAGCCGCCACCATGAGCAGTTCTTC. This sequence encodes CASSRHHEQFF.

This chain uses TRBV20-1 with TRBJ2-7, with TRBD2 identical over 9 bases. Matching the DNA end better, TRBJ2-5 makes the J call doubtful. Germline CDR1 reads DFQATT; CDR2 reads SNEGSKA (reference sequence). The CDR3 runs 16 residues. The CDR3 nucleotides read TGCAGTGCAAGGGTGGTGGCTAGCGGGATTCGAGAGACCCAGTACTTC. The encoded protein is CSARVVASGIRETQYF.

The V and J genes are TRBV6-5 and TRBJ2-1; 9 nucleotides agree with TRBD1. After removal of 8 bases from V and 7 bases from J, the junction contained 6 bases not matched to a gene. Germline CDR1 and CDR2: MNHEY and SVGAGI. The CDR3 is 13 residues long. CDR3 loop: CASWGQGGNEQFF. Written as DNA, the CDR3 is TGTGCCAGCTGGGGACAGGGCGGGAATGAGCAGTTCTTC.

This clonotype turned up a few times. The chain has TRBV29-1 and TRBJ2-1; D is perhaps TRBD2 (6 bases). CDR3 length equals 12 residues. V was shortened by 4 bases and J by 3 bases, with 7 bases between the two germline ends. From germline, CDR1 is SQVTM and CDR2 ANQGSEA. In DNA, the CDR3 is TGCAGCGTTGGCGGGATCTACAATGAGCAGTTCTTC. Its translation: CSVGGIYNEQFF.

This chain connects TRBV12-3 or TRBV12-4 to TRBJ2-5, with D unresolved. The CDR3 runs 12 residues. Deletions cut 6 bases from V and 5 bases from J, with 10 bases between. CDR3 nucleotide sequence: TGTGCCAGCAGACTGGGTTGGGAGACCCAGTACTTC. This encodes CASRLGWETQYF.

The chain links TRBV12-3 or TRBV12-4 to TRBJ2-7, with D possibly being TRBD1 or TRBD2 (5 bases each). The CDR3 has 12 residues. V gave up 2 bases and J gave up 5 bases, with 7 bases separating them. CDR3 coding DNA: TGTGCCAGCAGTTTAAGGGGAGACGAGCAGTACGTC. Translating gives CASSLRGDEQYV.

Points on this clonotype: Germline is not matched at one junction end, which may reflect a read error. The chain couples TRBV4-2 to TRBJ2-1, with 13 nucleotides matching TRBD2. The CDR3 spans 16 residues. The V gene's germline CDR1 is LGHNA and CDR2 YNFKEQ. CDR3 DNA sequence: TGTGCCGGCAGCCAAGTACTAGCGGGAGGGCCCAATGAGCAGTTCTTC. This translates into CAGSQVLAGGPNEQFF.

This chain connects TRBV28 to TRBJ2-1; TRBD1 matches at 7 bases. V lost 5 bases and J lost 4; bases outside the gene matches: 8. Germline V lookup: CDR1 MDHEN, CDR2 SYDVKM. This CDR3 is 15 amino acids long. The CDR3 reads CASSDRAPTYNEQFF. The CDR3 DNA reads TGTGCCAGCAGTGACAGGGCCCCTACTTACAATGAGCAGTTCTTC.

The chain joins TRBV12-3 or TRBV12-4 to TRBJ2-3; 8 positions agree with TRBD1. This CDR3 comprises 16 residues. V was clipped by 1 base and J by 7 bases; unmatched bases: 10. The CDR3: CASSLERDRRKNTQYF. The CDR3 DNA sequence: TGTGCCAGCAGTTTAGAAAGGGACAGGAGAAAAAATACGCAGTATTTT.

The chain couples TRBV7-6 to TRBJ2-1; 11 bases agree with TRBD2. The CDR3 has 15 residues. V gave up 5 bases and J gave up 5 bases; unmatched junction bases: 5. Germline CDR1 reads SGHVS; CDR2 reads FNYEAQ. For the CDR3, the DNA is TGTGCCAGCAGCACCCGACTAGCGGGACACAATGAGCAGTTCTTC. This sequence encodes CASSTRLAGHNEQFF. Based on the CDR3 plus reference TRBV7-6 and TRBJ2-1, the full variable domain is GAGVSQSPRYKVTKRGQDVALRCDPISGHVSLYWYRQALGQGPEFLTYFNYEAQQDKSGLPNDRFSAERPEGSISTLTIQRTEQRDSAMYRCASSTRLAGHNEQFFGPGTRLTVL.